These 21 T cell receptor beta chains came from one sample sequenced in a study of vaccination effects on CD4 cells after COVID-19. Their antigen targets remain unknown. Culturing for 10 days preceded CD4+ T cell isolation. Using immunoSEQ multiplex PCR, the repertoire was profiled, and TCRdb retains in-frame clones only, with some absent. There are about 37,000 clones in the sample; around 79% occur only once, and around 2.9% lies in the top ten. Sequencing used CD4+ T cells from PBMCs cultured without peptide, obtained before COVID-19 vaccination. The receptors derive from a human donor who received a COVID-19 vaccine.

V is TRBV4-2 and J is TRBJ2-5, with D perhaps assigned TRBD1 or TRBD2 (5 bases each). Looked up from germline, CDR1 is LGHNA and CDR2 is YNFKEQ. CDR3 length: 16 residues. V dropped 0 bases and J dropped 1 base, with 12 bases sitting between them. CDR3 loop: CASSQDLGRVQETQYF. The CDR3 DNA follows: TGTGCCAGCAGCCAAGATCTGGGACGAGTCCAAGAGACCCAGTACTTC.

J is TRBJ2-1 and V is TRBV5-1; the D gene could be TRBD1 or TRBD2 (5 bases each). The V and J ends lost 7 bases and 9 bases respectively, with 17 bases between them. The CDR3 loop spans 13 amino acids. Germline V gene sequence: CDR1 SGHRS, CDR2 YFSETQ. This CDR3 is CASGLGEGTEQFF. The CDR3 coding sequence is TGCGCCAGCGGATTGGGAGAAGGGACTGAGCAGTTCTTC. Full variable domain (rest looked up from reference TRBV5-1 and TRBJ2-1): KAGVTQTPRYLIKTRGQQVTLSCSPISGHRSVSWYQQTPGQGLQFLFEYFSETQRNKGNFPGRFSGRQFSNSRSEMNVSTLELGDSALYLCASGLGEGTEQFFGPGTRLTVL.

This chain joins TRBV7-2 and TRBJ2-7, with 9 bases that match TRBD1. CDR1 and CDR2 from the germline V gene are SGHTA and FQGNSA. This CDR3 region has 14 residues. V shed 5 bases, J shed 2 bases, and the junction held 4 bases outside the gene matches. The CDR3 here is CASSLGQGAYEQYF. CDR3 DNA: TGTGCCAGCAGCCTGGGACAGGGAGCCTACGAGCAGTACTTC. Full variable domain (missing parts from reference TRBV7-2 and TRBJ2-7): GAGVSQSPSNKVTEKGKDVELRCDPISGHTALYWYRQSLGQGLEFLIYFQGNSAPDKSGLPSDRFSAERTGGSVSTLTIQRTQQEDSAVYLCASSLGQGAYEQYFGPGTRLTVT.

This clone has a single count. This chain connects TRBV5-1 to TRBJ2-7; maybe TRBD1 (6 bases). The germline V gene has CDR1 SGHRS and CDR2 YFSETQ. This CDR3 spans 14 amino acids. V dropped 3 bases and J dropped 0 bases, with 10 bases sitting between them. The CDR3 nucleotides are TGCGCCAGCAGCTGGGACACCAACTCCTACGAGCAGTACTTC. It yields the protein CASSWDTNSYEQYF.

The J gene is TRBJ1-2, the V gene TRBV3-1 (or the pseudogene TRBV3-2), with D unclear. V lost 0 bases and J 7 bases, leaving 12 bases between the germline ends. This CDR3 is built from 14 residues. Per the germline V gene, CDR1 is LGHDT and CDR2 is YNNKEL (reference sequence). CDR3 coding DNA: TGTGCCAGCAGCCAAGATCTGAGTAGTAGTGGCTACACCTTC. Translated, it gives CASSQDLSSSGYTF.

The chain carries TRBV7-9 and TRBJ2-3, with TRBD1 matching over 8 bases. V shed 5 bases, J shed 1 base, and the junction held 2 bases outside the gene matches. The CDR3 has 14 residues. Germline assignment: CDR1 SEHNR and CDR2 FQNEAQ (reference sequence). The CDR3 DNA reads TGTGCCAGCAGCAAGACAGGGGGCACAGATACGCAGTATTTT. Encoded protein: CASSKTGGTDTQYF. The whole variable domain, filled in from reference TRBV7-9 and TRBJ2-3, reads DTGVSQNPRHKITKRGQNVTFRCDPISEHNRLYWYRQTLGQGPEFLTYFQNEAQLEKSRLLSDRFSAERPKGSFSTLEIQRTEQGDSAMYLCASSKTGGTDTQYFGPGTRLTVL.

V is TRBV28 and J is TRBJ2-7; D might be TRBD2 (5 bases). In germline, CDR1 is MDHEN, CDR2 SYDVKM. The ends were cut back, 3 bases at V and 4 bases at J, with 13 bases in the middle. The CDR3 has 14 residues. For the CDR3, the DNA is TGTGCCAGCAGTTTTGGCGTGGGAGTGTACGAGCAGTACTTC. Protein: CASSFGVGVYEQYF.

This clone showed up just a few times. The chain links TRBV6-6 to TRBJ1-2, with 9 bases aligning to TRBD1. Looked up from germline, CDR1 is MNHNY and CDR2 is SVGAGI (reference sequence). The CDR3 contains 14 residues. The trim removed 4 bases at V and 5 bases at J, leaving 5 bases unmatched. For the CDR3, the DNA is TGTGCCAGCAGTTCTGACAGGGGGTTATATGGCTACACCTTC. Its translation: CASSSDRGLYGYTF.

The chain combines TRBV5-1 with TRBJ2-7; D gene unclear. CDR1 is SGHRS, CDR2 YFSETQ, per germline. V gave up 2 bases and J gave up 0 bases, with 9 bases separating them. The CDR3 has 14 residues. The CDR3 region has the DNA TGCGCCAGCAGCTTATACGGCAGCTCCTACGAGCAGTACTTC. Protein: CASSLYGSSYEQYF. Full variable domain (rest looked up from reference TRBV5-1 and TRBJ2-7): KAGVTQTPRYLIKTRGQQVTLSCSPISGHRSVSWYQQTPGQGLQFLFEYFSETQRNKGNFPGRFSGRQFSNSRSEMNVSTLELGDSALYLCASSLYGSSYEQYFGPGTRLTVT.

The CDR3: CASSTLRQGRKGLGGYTF. In DNA form, the CDR3 reads TGTGCCAGCAGCACCCTTCGACAGGGGCGAAAGGGCCTGGGAGGCTACACCTTC. This chain uses TRBV5-6 with TRBJ1-2, with 8 bases matching TRBD1. In germline, CDR1 is SGHDT, CDR2 YYEEEE. The CDR3 loop spans 18 amino acids. V was pared by 4 bases and J by 8 bases, with 22 bases of the junction left unmatched.

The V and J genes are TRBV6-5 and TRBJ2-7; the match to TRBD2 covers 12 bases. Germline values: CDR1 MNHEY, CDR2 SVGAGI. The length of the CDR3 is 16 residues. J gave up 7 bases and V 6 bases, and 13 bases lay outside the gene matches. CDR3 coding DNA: TGTGCCAGCAGGTACCTAGCGGGAGGGCCGATAGGTGAGCAGTACTTC. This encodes CASRYLAGGPIGEQYF.

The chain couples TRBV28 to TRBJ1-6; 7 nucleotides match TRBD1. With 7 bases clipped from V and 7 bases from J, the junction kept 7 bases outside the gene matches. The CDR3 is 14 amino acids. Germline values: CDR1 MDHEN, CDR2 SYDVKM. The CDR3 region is CASILTGKNSPLHF. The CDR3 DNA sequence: TGTGCCAGCATCCTGACAGGGAAAAATTCACCCCTCCACTTT.

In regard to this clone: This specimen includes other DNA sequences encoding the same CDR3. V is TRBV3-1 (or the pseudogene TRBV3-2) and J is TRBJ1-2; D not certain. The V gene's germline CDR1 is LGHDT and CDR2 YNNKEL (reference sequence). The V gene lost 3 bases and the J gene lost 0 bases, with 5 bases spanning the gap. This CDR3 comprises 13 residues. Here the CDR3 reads CASSQVSNYGYTF. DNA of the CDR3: TGTGCCAGCAGCCAGGTCTCTAACTATGGCTACACCTTC.

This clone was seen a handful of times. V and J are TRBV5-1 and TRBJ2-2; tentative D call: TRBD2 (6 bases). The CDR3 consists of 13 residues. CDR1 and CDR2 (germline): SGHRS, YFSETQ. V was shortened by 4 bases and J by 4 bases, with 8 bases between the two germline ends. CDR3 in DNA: TGCGCCAGCAGCGCGGGGCCCACCGGGGAGCTGTTTTTT. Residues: CASSAGPTGELFF. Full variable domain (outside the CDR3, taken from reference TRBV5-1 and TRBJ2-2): KAGVTQTPRYLIKTRGQQVTLSCSPISGHRSVSWYQQTPGQGLQFLFEYFSETQRNKGNFPGRFSGRQFSNSRSEMNVSTLELGDSALYLCASSAGPTGELFFGEGSRLTVL.

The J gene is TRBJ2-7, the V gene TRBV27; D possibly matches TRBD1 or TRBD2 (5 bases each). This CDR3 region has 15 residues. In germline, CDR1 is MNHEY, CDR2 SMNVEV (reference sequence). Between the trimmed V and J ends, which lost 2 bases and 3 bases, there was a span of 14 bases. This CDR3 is CASSLLRGASYEQYF. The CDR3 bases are TGTGCCAGCAGTTTACTTCGAGGGGCCAGCTACGAGCAGTACTTC.

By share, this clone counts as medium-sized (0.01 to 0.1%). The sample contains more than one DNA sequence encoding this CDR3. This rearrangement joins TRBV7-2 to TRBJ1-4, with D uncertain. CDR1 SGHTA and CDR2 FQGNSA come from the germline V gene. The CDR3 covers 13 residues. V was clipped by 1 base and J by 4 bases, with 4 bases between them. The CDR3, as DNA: TGTGCCAGCAGCTTAGAGCTTAATGAAAAACTGTTTTTT. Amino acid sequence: CASSLELNEKLFF.

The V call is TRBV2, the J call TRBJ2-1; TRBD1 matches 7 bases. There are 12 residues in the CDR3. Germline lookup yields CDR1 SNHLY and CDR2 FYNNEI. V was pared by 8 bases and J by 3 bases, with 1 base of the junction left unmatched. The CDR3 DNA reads TGTGCCAGCGGACAGGTCTACAATGAGCAGTTCTTC. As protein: CASGQVYNEQFF.

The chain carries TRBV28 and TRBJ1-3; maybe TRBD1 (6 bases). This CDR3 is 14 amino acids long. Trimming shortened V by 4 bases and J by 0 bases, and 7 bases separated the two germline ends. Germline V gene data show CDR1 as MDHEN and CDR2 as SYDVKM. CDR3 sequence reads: CASSWGLSGNTIYF. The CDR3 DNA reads TGTGCCAGCAGTTGGGGGCTCTCTGGAAACACCATATATTTT.

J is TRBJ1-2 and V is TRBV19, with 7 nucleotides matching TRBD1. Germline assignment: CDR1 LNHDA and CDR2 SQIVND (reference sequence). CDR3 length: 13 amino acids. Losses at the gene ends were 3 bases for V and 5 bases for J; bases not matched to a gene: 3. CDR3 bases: TGTGCCAGTAGTATTAGGGACAGATATGGCTACACCTTC. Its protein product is CASSIRDRYGYTF.

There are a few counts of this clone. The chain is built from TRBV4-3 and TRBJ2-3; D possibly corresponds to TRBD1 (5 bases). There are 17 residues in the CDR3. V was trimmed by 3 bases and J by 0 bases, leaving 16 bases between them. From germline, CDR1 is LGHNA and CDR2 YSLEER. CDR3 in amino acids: CASSHTTASLSTDTQYF. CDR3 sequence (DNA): TGCGCCAGCAGCCACACGACAGCCTCTCTTAGCACAGATACGCAGTATTTT.

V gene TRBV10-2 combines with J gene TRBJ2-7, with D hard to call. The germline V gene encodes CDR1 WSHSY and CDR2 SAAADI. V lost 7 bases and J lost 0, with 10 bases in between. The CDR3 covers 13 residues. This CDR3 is CASTASPSYEQYF. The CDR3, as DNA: TGCGCCAGCACGGCATCACCCTCCTACGAGCAGTACTTC.